This T cell receptor beta chain derives from a study of T cell changes during pregnancy in multiple sclerosis. The CDR3 is made up of 15 amino acids. The V gene lost 0 bases and the J gene lost 2 bases, with 9 bases spanning the gap. CDR1 and CDR2 from the germline V gene are LGHNT and FRNRAP. The table came from immunoSEQ multiplex PCR; TCRdb's copy has only in-frame clones and leaves some out. The sample records approximately 40,000 clones, 85% to 95% being singletons. The chain links TRBV12-5 to TRBJ2-3, with D possibly matching TRBD2 (6 bases). The receptor was derived from a female donor with multiple sclerosis, enrolled in a pregnancy study. The sample in question was CD4+ T cells from peripheral blood mononuclear cells, obtained in the third trimester of pregnancy. The DNA of the CDR3 is TGTGCTAGTGGTTTGGTCGCTAGCGCCACAGATACGCAGTATTTT. Protein sequence: CASGLVASATDTQYF. Full variable domain (outside the CDR3, taken from reference TRBV12-5 and TRBJ2-3): DARVTQTPRHKVTEMGQEVTMRCQPILGHNTVFWYRQTMMQGLELLAYFRNRAPLDDSGMPKDRFSAEMPDATLATLKIQPSEPRDSAVYFCASGLVASATDTQYFGPGTRLTVL.